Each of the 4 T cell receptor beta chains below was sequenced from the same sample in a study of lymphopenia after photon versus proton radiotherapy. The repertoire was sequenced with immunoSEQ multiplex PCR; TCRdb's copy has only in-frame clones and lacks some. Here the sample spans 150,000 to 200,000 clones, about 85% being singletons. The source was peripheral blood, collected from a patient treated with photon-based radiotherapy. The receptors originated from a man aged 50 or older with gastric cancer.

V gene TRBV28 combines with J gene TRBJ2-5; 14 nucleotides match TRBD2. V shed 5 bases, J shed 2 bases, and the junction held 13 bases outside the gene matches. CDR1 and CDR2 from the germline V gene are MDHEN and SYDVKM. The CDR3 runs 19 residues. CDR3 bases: TGTGCCAGCAGTCCACAAGTCGGGACTAGCGGGAGTTATCAAGAGACCCAGTACTTC. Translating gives CASSPQVGTSGSYQETQYF.

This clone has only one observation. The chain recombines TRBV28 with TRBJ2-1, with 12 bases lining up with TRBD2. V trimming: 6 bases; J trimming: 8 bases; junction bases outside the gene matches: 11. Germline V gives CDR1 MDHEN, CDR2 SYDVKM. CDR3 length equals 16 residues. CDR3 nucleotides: TGTGCCAGCAGCTCGCGACTAGCGGGAGTCTCTGATGAGCAGTTCTTC. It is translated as CASSSRLAGVSDEQFF.

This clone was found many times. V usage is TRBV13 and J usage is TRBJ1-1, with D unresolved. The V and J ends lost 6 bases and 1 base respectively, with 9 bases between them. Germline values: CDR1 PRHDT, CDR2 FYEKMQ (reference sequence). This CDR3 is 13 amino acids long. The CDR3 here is CASRSVTNTEAFF. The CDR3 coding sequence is TGTGCCAGCAGGTCCGTGACGAACACTGAAGCTTTCTTT.

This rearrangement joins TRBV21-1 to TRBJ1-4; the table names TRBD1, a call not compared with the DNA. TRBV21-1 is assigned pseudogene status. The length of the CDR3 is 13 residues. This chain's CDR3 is CASSTGIGEKLFF. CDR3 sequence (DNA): TGTGCCAGCAGCACAGGGATCGGCGAAAAACTGTTTTTT.